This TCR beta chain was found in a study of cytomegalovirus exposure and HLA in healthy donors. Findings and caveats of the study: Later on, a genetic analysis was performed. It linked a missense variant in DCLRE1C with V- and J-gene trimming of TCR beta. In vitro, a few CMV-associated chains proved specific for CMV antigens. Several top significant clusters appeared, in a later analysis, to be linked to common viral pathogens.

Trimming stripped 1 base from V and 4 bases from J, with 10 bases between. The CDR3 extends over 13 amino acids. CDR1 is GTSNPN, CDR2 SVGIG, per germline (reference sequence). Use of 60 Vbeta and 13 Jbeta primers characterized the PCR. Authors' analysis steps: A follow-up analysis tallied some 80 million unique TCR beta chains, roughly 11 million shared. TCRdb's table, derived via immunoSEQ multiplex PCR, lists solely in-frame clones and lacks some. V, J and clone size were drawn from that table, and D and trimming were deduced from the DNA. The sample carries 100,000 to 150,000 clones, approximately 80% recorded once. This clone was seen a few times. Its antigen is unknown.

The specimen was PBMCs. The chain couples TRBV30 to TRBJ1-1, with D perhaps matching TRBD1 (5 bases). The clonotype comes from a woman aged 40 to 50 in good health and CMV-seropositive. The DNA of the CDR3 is TGTGCCTGGAGTGAATCGGGGGTCACTGAAGCTTTCTTT. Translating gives CAWSESGVTEAFF. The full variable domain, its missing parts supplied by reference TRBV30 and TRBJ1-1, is SQTIHQWPATLVQPVGSPLSLECTVEGTSNPNLYWYRQAAGRGLQLLFYSVGIGQISSEVPQNLSASRPQDRQFILSSKKLLLSDSGFYLCAWSESGVTEAFFGQGTRLTVV.